Listed here are 9 T cell receptor beta chains from one sample, sequenced in a study of CD8+ T cells in alopecia areata. TCR sequencing used cDNA made by reverse transcription of extracted RNA. This table comes from immunoSEQ multiplex PCR, and its TCRdb copy is limited to in-frame clones, with some not included. Seen here are about 180,000 clones, more than 60% observed once, and the top ten hold 1.5% to 2%. The specimen comprised CD4+ T cells sorted from blood, sampled at week 0. The receptor source for this set is a human donor with alopecia areata.

J is TRBJ2-3 and V is TRBV29-1; possibly TRBD1 or TRBD2 for D (5 bases each). V was shortened by 3 bases and J by 0 bases, with 19 bases between the two germline ends. CDR1 and CDR2 (germline): SQVTM, ANQGSEA. The CDR3 covers 17 residues. The DNA of the CDR3 is TGCAGCGTTGACGCATGGGGTAGGGACGGGAGCACAGATACGCAGTATTTT. Its protein is CSVDAWGRDGSTDTQYF.

CDR3 loop: CASSEWGTASNQPQHF. The DNA of the CDR3 is TGTGCCAGCAGTGAGTGGGGGACAGCTAGCAATCAGCCCCAGCATTTT. This sequence joins TRBV6-1 and TRBJ1-5; 7 nucleotides align to TRBD1. Per the germline V gene, CDR1 is MNHNS and CDR2 is SASEGT. V was clipped by 3 bases and J by 0 bases; unmatched bases: 5. The CDR3 contains 16 residues.

The chain links TRBV5-6 to TRBJ2-5; 10 bases line up with TRBD1. Germline CDR1 and CDR2: SGHDT and YYEEEE. The CDR3 is made up of 16 amino acids. V gave up 4 bases and J gave up 5 bases; unmatched junction bases: 11. The CDR3 loop reads CASSLTGGETGETQYF. The CDR3 region has the DNA TGTGCCAGCAGCCTGACAGGGGGCGAAACGGGTGAGACCCAGTACTTC.

This chain links TRBV6-6 with TRBJ2-3; TRBD2 matches at 10 bases. The CDR3 length is 14 residues. V lost 2 bases and J lost 11; bases outside the gene matches: 7. Germline CDR1 is MNHNY and CDR2 is SVGAGI (reference sequence). DNA for the CDR3: TGTGCCAGCAGTTACGCGCTAGCGGGGGAAGGGCAGTATTTT. This encodes CASSYALAGEGQYF.

A few counts support this clone. This CDR3 is also generated by other DNA sequences in the sample. The V call is TRBV29-1, the J call TRBJ2-2, with D unresolved. CDR1 is SQVTM, CDR2 ANQGSEA, per germline. Trimming removed 6 bases from V and 2 bases from J, with 7 bases in between. This CDR3 contains 12 residues. The DNA for the CDR3 is TGCAGCGTGGGTTCAAACACCGGGGAGCTGTTTTTT. Encoded protein: CSVGSNTGELFF.

The chain is built from TRBV30 and TRBJ2-3, with TRBD1 matching over 7 bases. V was pared by 1 base and J by 4 bases, with 5 bases of the junction left unmatched. From germline, CDR1 is GTSNPN and CDR2 SVGIG (reference sequence). The CDR3 has 14 amino acids. The chain's CDR3 is CAWSEAGGSDTQYF. Written as DNA, the CDR3 is TGTGCCTGGAGTGAGGCAGGGGGTTCAGATACGCAGTATTTT.

The chain links TRBV7-7 to TRBJ2-5; D perhaps matches TRBD2 (6 bases). CDR3 length equals 13 residues. Trimming shortened V by 4 bases and J by 3 bases, and 9 bases separated the two germline ends. Germline CDR1 and CDR2: SSHAT and FNYEAQ (reference sequence). DNA of the CDR3: TGTGCCAGCAGCTCTACTAGCAAAGAGACCCAGTACTTC. It yields the protein CASSSTSKETQYF. The variable domain in full, completed from reference TRBV7-7 and TRBJ2-5, reads GAGVSQSPRYKVTKRGQDVTLRCDPISSHATLYWYQQALGQGPEFLTYFNYEAQPDKSGLPSDRFSAERPEGSISTLTIQRTEQRDSAMYRCASSSTSKETQYFGPGTRLLVL.

The CDR3 region has the DNA TGTGCCAGCAGTCGAGACCCGGAGGGGAATCAGCCCCAGCATTTT. This encodes CASSRDPEGNQPQHF. The chain uses TRBV6-1 and TRBJ1-5, with D perhaps TRBD1 (5 bases). Trimming took off 5 bases at V and 4 bases at J, with 15 bases between the two ends. The CDR3 loop spans 15 amino acids. Germline CDR1 reads MNHNS; CDR2 reads SASEGT.

The J gene is TRBJ1-2, the V gene TRBV14; D is uncertain. Germline values: CDR1 SGHDN, CDR2 FVKESK. CDR3 length: 14 residues. The V end lost 0 bases, the J end lost 7 bases, and 12 bases lay between the germline ends. This CDR3 reads CASSQDWGDTGYTF. The CDR3 region has the DNA TGTGCCAGCAGCCAAGACTGGGGAGACACTGGCTACACCTTC.